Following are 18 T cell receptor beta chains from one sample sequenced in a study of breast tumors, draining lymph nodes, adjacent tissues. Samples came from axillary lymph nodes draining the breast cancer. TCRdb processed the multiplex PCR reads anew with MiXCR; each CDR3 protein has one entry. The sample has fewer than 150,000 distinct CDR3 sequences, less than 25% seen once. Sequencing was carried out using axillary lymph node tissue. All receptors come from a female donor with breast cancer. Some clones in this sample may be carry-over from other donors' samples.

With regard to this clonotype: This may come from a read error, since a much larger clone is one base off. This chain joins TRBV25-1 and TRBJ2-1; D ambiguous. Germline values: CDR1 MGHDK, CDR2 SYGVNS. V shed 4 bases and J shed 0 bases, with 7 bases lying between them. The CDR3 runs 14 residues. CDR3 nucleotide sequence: TGTGCCAGCAGTGGATCGCACTCCTACAATGAGCAGTTCTTC. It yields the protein CASSGSHSYNEQFF.

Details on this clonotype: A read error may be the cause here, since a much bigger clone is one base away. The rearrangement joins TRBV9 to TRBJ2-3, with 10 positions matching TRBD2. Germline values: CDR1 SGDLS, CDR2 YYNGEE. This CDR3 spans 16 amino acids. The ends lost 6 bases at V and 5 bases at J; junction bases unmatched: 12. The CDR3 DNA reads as TGTGCCAGCACTCTCGGGCTAGCGGGAGACAAAGATACGCAGTATTTT. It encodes CASTLGLAGDKDTQYF.

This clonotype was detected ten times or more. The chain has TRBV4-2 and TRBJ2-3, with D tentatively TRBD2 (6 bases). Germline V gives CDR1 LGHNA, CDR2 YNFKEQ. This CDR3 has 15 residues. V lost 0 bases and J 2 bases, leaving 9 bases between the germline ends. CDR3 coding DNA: TGTGCCAGCAGCCAAGAGGGACTGTTCACAGATACGCAGTATTTT. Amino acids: CASSQEGLFTDTQYF.

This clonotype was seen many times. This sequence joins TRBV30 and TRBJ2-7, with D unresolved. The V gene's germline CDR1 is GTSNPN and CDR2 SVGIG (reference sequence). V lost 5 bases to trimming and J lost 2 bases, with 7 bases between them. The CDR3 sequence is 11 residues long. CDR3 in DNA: TGTGCCTGGGGTCCCCCCTACGAGCAGTACTTC. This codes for CAWGPPYEQYF.

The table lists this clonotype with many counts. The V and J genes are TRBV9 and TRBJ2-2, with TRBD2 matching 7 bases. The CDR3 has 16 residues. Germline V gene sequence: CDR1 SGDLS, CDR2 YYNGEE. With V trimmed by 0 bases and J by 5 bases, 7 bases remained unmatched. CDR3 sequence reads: CASSVGGGEPTGELFF. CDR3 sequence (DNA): TGTGCCAGCAGCGTAGGGGGGGGAGAACCAACCGGGGAGCTGTTTTTT.

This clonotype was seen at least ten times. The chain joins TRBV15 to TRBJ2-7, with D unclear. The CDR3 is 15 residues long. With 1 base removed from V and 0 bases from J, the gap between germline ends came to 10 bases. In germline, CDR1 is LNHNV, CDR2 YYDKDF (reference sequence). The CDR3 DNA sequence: TGTGCCACCAGCAGAGGAAGGGTGCTCTCCTACGAGCAGTACTTC. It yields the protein CATSRGRVLSYEQYF.

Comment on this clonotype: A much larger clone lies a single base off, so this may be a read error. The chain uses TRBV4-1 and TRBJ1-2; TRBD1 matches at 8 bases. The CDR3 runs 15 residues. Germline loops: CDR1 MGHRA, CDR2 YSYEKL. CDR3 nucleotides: TGCGCCGGCAGCCAAGACGCGACAGGGGTAGAGGGCTACACCTTC. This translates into CAGSQDATGVEGYTF.

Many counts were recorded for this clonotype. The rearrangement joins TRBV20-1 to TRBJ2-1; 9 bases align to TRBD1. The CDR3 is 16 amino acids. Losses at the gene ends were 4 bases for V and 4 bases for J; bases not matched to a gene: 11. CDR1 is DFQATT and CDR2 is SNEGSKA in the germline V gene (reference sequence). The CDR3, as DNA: TGCAGTGCTACCAAACCCGGACAGGGGATGTACAATGAGCAGTTCTTC. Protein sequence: CSATKPGQGMYNEQFF.

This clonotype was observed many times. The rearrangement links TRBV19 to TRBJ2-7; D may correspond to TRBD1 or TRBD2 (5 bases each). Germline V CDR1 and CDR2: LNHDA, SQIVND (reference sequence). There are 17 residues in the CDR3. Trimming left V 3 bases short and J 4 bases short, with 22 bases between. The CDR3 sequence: CASSIGLGDPQGYEQYF. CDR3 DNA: TGTGCCAGTAGTATTGGTTTAGGGGACCCCCAGGGATACGAGCAGTACTTC.

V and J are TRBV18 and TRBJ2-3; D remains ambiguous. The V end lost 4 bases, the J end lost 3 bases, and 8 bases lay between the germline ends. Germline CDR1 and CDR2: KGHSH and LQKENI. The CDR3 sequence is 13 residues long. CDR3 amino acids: CASSLPGTDTQYF. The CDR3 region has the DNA TGTGCCAGCTCACTACCCGGGACAGATACGCAGTATTTT.

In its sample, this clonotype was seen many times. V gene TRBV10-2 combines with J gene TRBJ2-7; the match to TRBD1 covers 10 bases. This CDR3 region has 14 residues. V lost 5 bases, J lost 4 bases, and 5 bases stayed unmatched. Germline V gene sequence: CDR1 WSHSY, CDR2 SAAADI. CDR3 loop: CASSPGQGRYEQYF. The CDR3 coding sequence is TGCGCCAGCAGTCCGGGACAGGGGAGATACGAGCAGTACTTC.

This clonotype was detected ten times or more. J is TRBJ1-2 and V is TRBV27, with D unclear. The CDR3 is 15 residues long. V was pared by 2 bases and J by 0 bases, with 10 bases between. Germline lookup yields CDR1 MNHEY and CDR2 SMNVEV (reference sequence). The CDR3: CASSLIGGANYGYTF. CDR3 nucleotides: TGTGCCAGCAGTTTAATCGGAGGAGCTAACTATGGCTACACCTTC.

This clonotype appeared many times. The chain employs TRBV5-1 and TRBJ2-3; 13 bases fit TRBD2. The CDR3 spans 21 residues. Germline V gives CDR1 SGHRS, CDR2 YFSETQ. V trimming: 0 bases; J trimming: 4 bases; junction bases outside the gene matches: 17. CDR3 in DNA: TGCGCCAGCAGCTTGGACGGATCCGGTCACGGGACTAGCGGGATGGCAGATACGCAGTATTTT. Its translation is CASSLDGSGHGTSGMADTQYF.

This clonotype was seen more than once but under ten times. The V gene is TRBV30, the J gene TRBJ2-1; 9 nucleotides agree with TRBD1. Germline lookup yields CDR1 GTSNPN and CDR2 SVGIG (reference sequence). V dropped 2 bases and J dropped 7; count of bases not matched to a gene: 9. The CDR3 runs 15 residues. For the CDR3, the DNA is TGTGCCTGGAGTCGGGGGACAGGGTCCCCGAATGAGCAGTTCTTC. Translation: CAWSRGTGSPNEQFF.

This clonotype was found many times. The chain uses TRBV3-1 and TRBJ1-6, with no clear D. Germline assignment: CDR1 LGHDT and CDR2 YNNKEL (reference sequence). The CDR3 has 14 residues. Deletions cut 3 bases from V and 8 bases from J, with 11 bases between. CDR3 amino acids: CASSHGQADSPLHF. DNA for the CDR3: TGTGCCAGCAGCCATGGCCAGGCCGATTCACCCCTCCACTTT.

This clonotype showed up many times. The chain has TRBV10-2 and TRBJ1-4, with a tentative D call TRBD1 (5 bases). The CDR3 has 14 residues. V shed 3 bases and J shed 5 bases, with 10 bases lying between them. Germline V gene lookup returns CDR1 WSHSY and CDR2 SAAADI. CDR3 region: CASSDAGMNEKLFF. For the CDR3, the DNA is TGCGCCAGCAGTGACGCAGGGATGAATGAAAAACTGTTTTTT.

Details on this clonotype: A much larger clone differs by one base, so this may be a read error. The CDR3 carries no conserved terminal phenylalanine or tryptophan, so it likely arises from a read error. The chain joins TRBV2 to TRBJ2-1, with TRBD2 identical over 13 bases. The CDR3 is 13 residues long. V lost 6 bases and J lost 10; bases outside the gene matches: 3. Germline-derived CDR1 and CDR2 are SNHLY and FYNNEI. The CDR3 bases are TGTGCCAGCAGAGGACTAGCGGGAGAAGAGCAGTTCCTC. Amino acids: CASRGLAGEEQFL.

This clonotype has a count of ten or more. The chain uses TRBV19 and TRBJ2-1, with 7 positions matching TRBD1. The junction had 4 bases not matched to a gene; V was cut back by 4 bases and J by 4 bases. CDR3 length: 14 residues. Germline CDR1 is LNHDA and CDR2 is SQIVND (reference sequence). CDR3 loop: CASSTDRAYNEQFF. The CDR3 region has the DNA TGTGCCAGTAGTACCGACAGGGCGTACAATGAGCAGTTCTTC. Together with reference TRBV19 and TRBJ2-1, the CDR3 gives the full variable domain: DGGITQSPKYLFRKEGQNVTLSCEQNLNHDAMYWYRQDPGQGLRLIYYSQIVNDFQKGDIAEGYSVSREKKESFPLTVTSAQKNPTAFYLCASSTDRAYNEQFFGPGTRLTVL.